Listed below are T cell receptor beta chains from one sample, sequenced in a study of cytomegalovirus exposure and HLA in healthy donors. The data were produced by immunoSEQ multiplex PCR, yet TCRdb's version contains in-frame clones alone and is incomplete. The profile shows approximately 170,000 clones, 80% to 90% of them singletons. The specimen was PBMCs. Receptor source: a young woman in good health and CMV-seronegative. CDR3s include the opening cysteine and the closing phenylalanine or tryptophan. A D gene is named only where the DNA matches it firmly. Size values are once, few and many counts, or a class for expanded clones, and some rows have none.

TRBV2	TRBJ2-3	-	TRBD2	TGTGCCAGCAATTGGGACTATGAGCGGGGACTCACAGATACACAGTATTTT	CASNWDYERGLTDTQYF
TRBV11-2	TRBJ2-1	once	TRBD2	TGTGCCAGCAGCTCGACTAGCGGGAGAGGTAATGAGCAGTTCTTC	CASSSTSGRGNEQFF
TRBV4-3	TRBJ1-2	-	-	TGCGCCAGCAGCCAAGAGGGAGGGGGATTTGGCTACACCTTC	CASSQEGGGFGYTF
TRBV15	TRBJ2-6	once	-	TGTGCCGCCACCACGGGGGACTCTGGGGCCAACGTCCTGACTTTC	CAATTGDSGANVLTF
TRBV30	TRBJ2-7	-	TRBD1	TGTGCCTGGAGAGGGACAGACACCTACGAGCAGTACTTC	CAWRGTDTYEQYF
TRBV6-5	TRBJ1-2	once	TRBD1	TGTGCCAGCAGGAGGGACAGGGGCTATGGCTACACCTTC	CASRRDRGYGYTF
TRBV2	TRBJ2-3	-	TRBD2	TGTGCCAGCATGGTCGTAGCGGGGGATACGCAGTATTTT	CASMVVAGDTQYF
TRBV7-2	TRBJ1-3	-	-	TGTGCCAGCAGCCTAGGGGGGGGAGGAAACACCATATATTTT	CASSLGGGGNTIYF
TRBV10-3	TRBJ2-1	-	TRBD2	TGTGCCATCGTGGATCCGGGACTAGCGGGTCTGCTAGGCAATGAGCAGTTCTTC	CAIVDPGLAGLLGNEQFF
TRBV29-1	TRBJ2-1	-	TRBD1	TGCAGCGTTGCCCGCGGGACAGGGCCCTCGAATGAGCAGTTCTTC	CSVARGTGPSNEQFF
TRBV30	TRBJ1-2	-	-	TGTGCCTGGAGTGTACGGCAGGGCTATGGCTACACCTTC	CAWSVRQGYGYTF
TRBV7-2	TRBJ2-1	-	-	TGTGCCAGCAGCTTAGGACAGGGACTGTTGAATGAGCAGTTCTTC	CASSLGQGLLNEQFF
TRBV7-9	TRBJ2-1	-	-	TGTGCCAGCATCCCCGCCACCCGCGGGATAGGGGATGAGCAGTTCTTC	CASIPATRGIGDEQFF
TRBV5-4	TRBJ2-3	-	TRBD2	TGTGCCAGCAGCTTGAACCCAGCGGGGAATACGCAGTATTTT	CASSLNPAGNTQYF
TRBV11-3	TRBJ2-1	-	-	TGTGCCAGCAGCGCAACTAGTAATGAGCAGTTCTTC	CASSATSNEQFF
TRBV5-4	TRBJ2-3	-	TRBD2	TGTGCCAGCAGCTTGGAACTAGCGGGACCTACAGATACGCAGTATTTT	CASSLELAGPTDTQYF
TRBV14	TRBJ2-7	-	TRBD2	TGTGCCAGCAGCCTGGGACTAGCGGTTGGGTACGAGCAGTACTTC	CASSLGLAVGYEQYF
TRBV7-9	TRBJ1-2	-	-	TGTTCCAGCAGCTTAGCGTCCCAGTTAACTAACTATGGCTACACCTTC	CSSSLASQLTNYGYTF
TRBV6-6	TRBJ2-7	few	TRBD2	TGTGCCAGCAGTCCCGGACTAGCGGGAAGCTACTACGAGCAGTACTTC	CASSPGLAGSYYEQYF
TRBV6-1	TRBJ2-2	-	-	TGTGCCAGCAGTCGACTAAAAAACACCGGGGAGCTGTTTTTT	CASSRLKNTGELFF
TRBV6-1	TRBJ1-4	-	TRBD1	TGTGCCAGCAGTACCCGGGACAGGAGTAATGAAAAACTGTTTTTT	CASSTRDRSNEKLFF
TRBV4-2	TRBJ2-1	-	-	TGTGCCAGCAGCCAAGTCGAGGGAATACTCGGCAATGAGCAGTTCTTC	CASSQVEGILGNEQFF
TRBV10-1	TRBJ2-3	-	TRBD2	TGCGCCAGCAGTGAGGATGTTAGCGGGAAGGGGACAGATACGCAGTATTTT	CASSEDVSGKGTDTQYF
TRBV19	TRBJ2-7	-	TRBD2	TGTGCCAGTAGTGTCCGGACTAGCGGGACAGTCTACGAGCAGTACTTC	CASSVRTSGTVYEQYF
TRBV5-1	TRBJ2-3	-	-	TGCGCCAGCAGCTTACAGGGATCTAGCACAGATACGCAGTATTTT	CASSLQGSSTDTQYF
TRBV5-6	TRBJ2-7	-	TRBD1	TGTGCCAGCAGCTTGGGGGACAGGCTATACTACGAGCAGTACTTC	CASSLGDRLYYEQYF
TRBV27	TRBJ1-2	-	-	TGTGCCAGCAGTTTATTCGGGGGGCTCTATGGCTACACCTTC	CASSLFGGLYGYTF
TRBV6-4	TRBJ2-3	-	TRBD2	TGTGCCAGCACCCGACGGGACGGGAGGGCCTGGACAGATACGCAGTATTTT	CASTRRDGRAWTDTQYF
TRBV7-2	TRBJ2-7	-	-	TGTGCCAGCAGCTCCCCCCGGGACTCTAGTCAGCAGTACTTC	CASSSPRDSSQQYF
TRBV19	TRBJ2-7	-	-	TGTGCCAGTAGTCCTCCCGGCGGGATTAGGTGGCAGTACTTC	CASSPPGGIRWQYF
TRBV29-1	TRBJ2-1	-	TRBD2	TGCAGCGCCGGGACTAGCGGGAGGGCCAGAAATGAGCAGTTCTTC	CSAGTSGRARNEQFF
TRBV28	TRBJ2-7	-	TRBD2	TGTGCCAGCATATCAGGGACCGGACTAGCGAACTCCTACGAGCAGTACTTC	CASISGTGLANSYEQYF
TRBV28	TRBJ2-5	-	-	TGTGCCAGCAGACTACATGGACCCGCGGCGGGCCAAGAGACCCAGTACTTC	CASRLHGPAAGQETQYF
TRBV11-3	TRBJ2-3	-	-	TGTGCCAGCAGCAGGCAGGGTGTCACAGATACGCAGTATTTT	CASSRQGVTDTQYF
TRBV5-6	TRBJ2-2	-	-	TGTGCCAGCAGCTACGGGAGCCACACCGGGGAGCTGTTTTTT	CASSYGSHTGELFF